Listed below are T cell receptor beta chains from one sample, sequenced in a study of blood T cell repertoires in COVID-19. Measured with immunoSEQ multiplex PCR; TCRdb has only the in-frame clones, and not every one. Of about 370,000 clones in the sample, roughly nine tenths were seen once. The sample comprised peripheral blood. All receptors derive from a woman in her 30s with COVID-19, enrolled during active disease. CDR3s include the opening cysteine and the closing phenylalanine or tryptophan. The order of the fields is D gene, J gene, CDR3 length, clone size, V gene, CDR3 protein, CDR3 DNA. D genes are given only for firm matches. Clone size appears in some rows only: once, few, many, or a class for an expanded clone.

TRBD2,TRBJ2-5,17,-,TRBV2,CASSDGFRTSGSETQYF,TGTGCCAGCAGTGACGGTTTCCGGACTAGCGGAAGTGAGACCCAGTACTTC
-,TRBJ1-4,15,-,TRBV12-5,CASGLAGNSNEKLFF,TGTGCTAGTGGTTTGGCAGGGAACTCTAATGAAAAACTGTTTTTT
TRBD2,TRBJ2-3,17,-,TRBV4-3,CASSQDGTSTSTDTQYF,TGCGCCAGCAGCCAAGATGGGACTAGCACTAGCACAGATACGCAGTATTTT
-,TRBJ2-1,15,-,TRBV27,CASSLGPGAYNEQFF,TGTGCCAGCAGTTTAGGTCCGGGTGCCTACAATGAGCAGTTCTTC
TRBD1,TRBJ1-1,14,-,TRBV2,CASSWGQGRTEAFF,TGTGCCAGCAGTTGGGGACAGGGTCGGACTGAAGCTTTCTTT
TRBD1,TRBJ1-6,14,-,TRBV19,CASSTTGGGSPLHF,TGTGCCAGTAGTACCACAGGGGGCGGTTCACCCCTCCACTTT
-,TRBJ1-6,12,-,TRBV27,CASSSRDSPLHF,TGTGCCAGCAGTTCGAGGGATTCACCCCTCCACTTT
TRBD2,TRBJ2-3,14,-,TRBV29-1,CSVGFSGSTDTQYF,TGCAGCGTTGGATTTAGCGGGAGCACAGATACGCAGTATTTT
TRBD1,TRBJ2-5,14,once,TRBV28,CASRPGQVQETQYF,TGTGCCAGCAGACCCGGACAGGTCCAAGAGACCCAGTACTTC
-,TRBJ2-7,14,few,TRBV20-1,CSASLRGALGEQYF,TGCAGTGCTAGTCTTCGGGGGGCACTGGGGGAGCAGTACTTC